This passage covers 20 T cell receptor beta chains from one sample sequenced in a study of T cell changes during pregnancy in multiple sclerosis. The method was immunoSEQ multiplex PCR; TCRdb's version includes in-frame clones alone and lacks a portion of them. Among tens of thousands of clones, about 89% were seen once, and the ten largest hold under 0.6%. The sample in question was CD4+ T cells from peripheral blood mononuclear cells, obtained in the second trimester of pregnancy. Receptor source: a female donor with multiple sclerosis, enrolled in a pregnancy study.

This clone showed up just a few times. The chain has TRBV20-1 and TRBJ1-5, with D unresolved. The germline CDR1 and CDR2 sequences are DFQATT and SNEGSKA (reference sequence). This CDR3 has 11 amino acids. Trimming left V 7 bases short and J 2 bases short, with 6 bases between. CDR3 sequence reads: CSVEGNQPQHF. The CDR3 DNA is TGCAGTGTAGAGGGCAATCAGCCCCAGCATTTT.

The chain links TRBV6-1 to TRBJ2-3; 9 nucleotides align to TRBD2. The trim removed 2 bases at V and 5 bases at J, leaving 8 bases unmatched. Germline V gene lookup returns CDR1 MNHNS and CDR2 SASEGT. This CDR3 is built from 16 residues. The CDR3 is CASSERAAGGGDTQYF. In DNA form, the CDR3 reads TGTGCCAGCAGTGAAAGAGCAGCGGGAGGCGGAGATACGCAGTATTTT.

This chain joins TRBV9 and TRBJ2-3; 9 bases match TRBD2. Germline CDR1 reads SGDLS; CDR2 reads YYNGEE. V trimming: 0 bases; J trimming: 5 bases; junction bases outside the gene matches: 4. The CDR3 has 15 residues. CDR3 protein: CASSVGGRAVDTQYF. As DNA, the CDR3 is TGTGCCAGCAGCGTAGGCGGGAGGGCCGTAGATACGCAGTATTTT.

This sequence joins TRBV10-3 and TRBJ2-2; 10 nucleotides align to TRBD2. Looked up from germline, CDR1 is ENHRY and CDR2 is SYGVKD. The trim removed 6 bases at V and 4 bases at J, leaving 11 bases unmatched. The CDR3 loop spans 17 amino acids. DNA for the CDR3: TGTGCCATCAGGGACAATAGCGGGGGGTCCGGCACCGGGGAGCTGTTTTTT. It specifies CAIRDNSGGSGTGELFF.

This rearrangement joins TRBV11-3 to TRBJ1-1, with TRBD1 matching 9 bases. This CDR3 is 13 amino acids long. V shed 10 bases and J 2 bases; nucleotides not matched to a gene: 5. CDR1 and CDR2 from the germline V gene are SGHNT and YENEEA. The CDR3 sequence: CATRGQGNTEAFF. CDR3 DNA sequence: TGTGCCACCCGGGGACAGGGTAACACTGAAGCTTTCTTT.

This clone appeared a single time. The V and J genes are TRBV6-1 and TRBJ1-2; D call uncertain. Trimming removed 1 base at V and 7 bases at J, with 10 bases between. Germline V gene sequence: CDR1 MNHNS, CDR2 SASEGT. The CDR3 loop spans 13 amino acids. This CDR3 is CASSEDTEVGYTF. DNA for the CDR3: TGTGCCAGCAGTGAAGATACCGAGGTTGGCTACACCTTC.

This rearrangement joins TRBV5-1 to TRBJ1-1; TRBD1 agrees at 9 bases. V lost 4 bases, J lost 1 base, and 5 bases stayed unmatched. Germline CDR1 SGHRS, CDR2 YFSETQ. The CDR3 covers 15 residues. This CDR3 is CASSPDRGGNTEAFF. The CDR3 nucleotides are TGCGCCAGCAGCCCCGACAGGGGGGGGAACACTGAAGCTTTCTTT.

V gene TRBV14 combines with J gene TRBJ1-1; D uncertain. There are 19 residues in the CDR3. Trimming cost V 0 bases and J 1 base, with 21 bases left between them. Germline-derived CDR1 and CDR2 are SGHDN and FVKESK. The CDR3, as DNA: TGTGCCAGCAGCCAAGATAAGACGCTTATCTTAGAGGGGAACACTGAAGCTTTCTTT. Protein: CASSQDKTLILEGNTEAFF. Based on the CDR3 plus reference TRBV14 and TRBJ1-1, the full variable domain is EAGVTQFPSHSVIEKGQTVTLRCDPISGHDNLYWYRRVMGKEIKFLLHFVKESKQDESGMPNNRFLAERTGGTYSTLKVQPAELEDSGVYFCASSQDKTLILEGNTEAFFGQGTRLTVV.

This clone was seen a single time. The genes are TRBV28 and TRBJ2-6; no clear D. V was clipped by 2 bases and J by 0 bases, with 5 bases between them. Germline-derived CDR1 and CDR2 are MDHEN and SYDVKM. The CDR3 is 15 amino acids. Here the CDR3 reads CASSLSSSGANVLTF. For the CDR3, the DNA is TGTGCCAGCAGTTTAAGCTCCTCTGGGGCCAACGTCCTGACTTTC. Full variable domain (outside the CDR3, taken from reference TRBV28 and TRBJ2-6): DVKVTQSSRYLVKRTGEKVFLECVQDMDHENMFWYRQDPGLGLRLIYFSYDVKMKEKGDIPEGYSVSREKKERFSLILESASTNQTSMYLCASSLSSSGANVLTFGAGSRLTVL.

The chain has TRBV10-3 and TRBJ2-6; 12 bases line up with TRBD2. Germline V gives CDR1 ENHRY, CDR2 SYGVKD. With V trimmed by 4 bases and J by 0 bases, 7 bases remained unmatched. The CDR3 has 19 amino acids. The CDR3 sequence is CAISVLAGGTASGANVLTF. In DNA, the CDR3 is TGTGCCATCAGTGTTCTAGCGGGAGGGACGGCCTCTGGGGCCAACGTCCTGACTTTC.

The chain carries TRBV19 and TRBJ1-5, with D possibly being TRBD1 (6 bases). Germline-derived CDR1 and CDR2 are LNHDA and SQIVND (reference sequence). The ends were cut back, 4 bases at V and 7 bases at J, with 11 bases in the middle. The CDR3 consists of 13 residues. CDR3 sequence: CASSSDRSQPQHF. The DNA for the CDR3 is TGTGCCAGTAGTAGCGACAGGAGCCAGCCCCAGCATTTT.

CDR3 nucleotide sequence: TGTGCCAGCAGCTTTGGACAGGGGGCCGGTGGGGCCAACGTCCTGACTTTC. Translated, it gives CASSFGQGAGGANVLTF. The chain couples TRBV5-8 to TRBJ2-6; 11 bases map to TRBD1. The CDR3 loop spans 17 amino acids. The V gene's germline CDR1 is SGHTS and CDR2 YDEGEE. V was pared by 2 bases and J by 3 bases, with 4 bases of the junction left unmatched. The full variable domain, with the rest looked up from reference TRBV5-8 and TRBJ2-6, is EAGVTQSPTHLIKTRGQQATLRCSPISGHTSVYWYQQALGLGLQFLLWYDEGEERNRGNFPPRFSGRQFPNYSSELNVNALELEDSALYLCASSFGQGAGGANVLTFGAGSRLTVL.

This clone was observed a few times. The V and J genes are TRBV7-3 and TRBJ2-2, with TRBD2 matching over 15 bases. CDR1 SGHTA and CDR2 FQGTGA come from the germline V gene. The trim removed 3 bases at V and 5 bases at J, leaving 7 bases unmatched. This CDR3 has 18 amino acids. The CDR3 region has the DNA TGTGCCAGCAGCTTCGGACTAGCGGGAGGGCCGGGAACCGGGGAGCTGTTTTTT. This translates into CASSFGLAGGPGTGELFF.

The chain couples TRBV28 to TRBJ1-5; perhaps TRBD1 as D (5 bases). Germline V gene data show CDR1 as MDHEN and CDR2 as SYDVKM. Deletions cut 5 bases from V and 1 base from J, with 15 bases between. The CDR3 has 16 amino acids. The CDR3 loop reads CASSPIGGVSNQPQHF. The DNA for the CDR3 is TGTGCCAGCAGTCCGATAGGAGGGGTCAGCAATCAGCCCCAGCATTTT.

V is TRBV19 and J is TRBJ2-1; 11 nucleotides agree with TRBD2. The germline V gene has CDR1 LNHDA and CDR2 SQIVND (reference sequence). CDR3 length: 17 amino acids. Unmatched junction bases numbered 8, after V lost 5 bases and J lost 2 bases. This chain's CDR3 is CASSVAGGPSPYNEQFF. Here the CDR3 DNA reads TGTGCCAGTAGTGTAGCGGGAGGGCCCTCTCCCTACAATGAGCAGTTCTTC.

The chain carries TRBV7-8 and TRBJ2-7; perhaps TRBD2 as D (5 bases). Germline values: CDR1 SGHVS, CDR2 FQNEAQ. V was pared by 5 bases and J by 3 bases, with 14 bases between. There are 14 residues in the CDR3. DNA of the CDR3: TGTGCCAGCAGCCCTAGGACGGGAAACTACGAGCAGTACTTC. It is translated as CASSPRTGNYEQYF.

The rearrangement links TRBV5-1 to TRBJ2-1; 16 positions agree with TRBD2. Per the germline V gene, CDR1 is SGHRS and CDR2 is YFSETQ. This CDR3 region has 17 residues. V gave up 4 bases and J gave up 1 base; unmatched junction bases: 2. This CDR3 is CASSPGLAGGSYNEQFF. The CDR3 DNA sequence: TGCGCCAGCAGCCCGGGACTAGCGGGGGGGTCCTACAATGAGCAGTTCTTC.

This clone appeared a few times. V is TRBV27 and J is TRBJ2-7; D call uncertain. The V end lost 8 bases, the J end lost 1 base, and 12 bases lay between the germline ends. In germline, CDR1 is MNHEY, CDR2 SMNVEV (reference sequence). The CDR3 runs 13 residues. CDR3: CASGQTGSYEQYF. In DNA, the CDR3 is TGTGCCAGCGGCCAGACTGGATCCTACGAGCAGTACTTC.

The V and J genes are TRBV4-3 and TRBJ1-4, with unresolved D. Matching the DNA end better, TRBJ1-5 makes the J call doubtful. Germline V gene lookup returns CDR1 LGHNA and CDR2 YSLEER. The CDR3 sequence is 16 residues long. The CDR3 loop is CASSQEGVTFGEVQHF. The CDR3 DNA is TGCGCCAGCAGCCAAGAAGGTGTTACGTTTGGGGAGGTACAGCATTTT.

CDR3 sequence reads: CASKGPSLGGTQYF. The CDR3 nucleotides read TGCGCCAGCAAGGGACCGAGTCTCGGGGGTACGCAGTATTTT. The genes are TRBV4-1 and TRBJ2-3, with D tentatively TRBD2 (6 bases). This CDR3 is 14 amino acids long. V shed 7 bases and J shed 8 bases, with 19 bases lying between them. Germline V lookup: CDR1 MGHRA, CDR2 YSYEKL.